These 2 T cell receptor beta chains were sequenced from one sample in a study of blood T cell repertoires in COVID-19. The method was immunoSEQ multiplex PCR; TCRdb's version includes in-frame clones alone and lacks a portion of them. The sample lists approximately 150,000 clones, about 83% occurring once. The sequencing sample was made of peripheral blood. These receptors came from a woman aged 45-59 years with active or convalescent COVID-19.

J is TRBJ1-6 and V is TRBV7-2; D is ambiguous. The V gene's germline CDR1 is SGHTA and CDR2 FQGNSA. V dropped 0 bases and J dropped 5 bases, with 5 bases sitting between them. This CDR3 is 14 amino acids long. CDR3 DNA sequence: TGTGCCAGCAGCTTAGCCCCAAATAATTCACCCCTCCACTTT. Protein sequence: CASSLAPNNSPLHF.

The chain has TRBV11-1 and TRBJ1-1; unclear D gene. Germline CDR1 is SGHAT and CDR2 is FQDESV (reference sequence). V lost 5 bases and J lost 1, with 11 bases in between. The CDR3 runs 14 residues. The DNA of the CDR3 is TGTGCCAGCAGCCCACTCTTCCGGAACACTGAAGCTTTCTTT. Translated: CASSPLFRNTEAFF.